A single sample gave rise to the 22 T cell receptor beta chains below, sequenced in a study of CD4 T cell repertoires in COVID-19. Repertoires were generated with immunoSEQ multiplex PCR, while TCRdb's copy carries only in-frame clones and drops some. The sample contains tens of thousands of clones, 80% to 90% of which appear only once. Sequences were derived from CD4+ T cells from peripheral blood, sampled after recovery from COVID-19. These receptors were collected from a human donor who had COVID-19.

This chain joins TRBV7-9 and TRBJ1-6, with D uncertain. Trimming removed 2 bases from V and 12 bases from J, with 11 bases in between. Germline V gene data show CDR1 as SEHNR and CDR2 as FQNEAQ (reference sequence). The CDR3 extends over 13 amino acids. CDR3 sequence: CASSLTESQPLHF. The CDR3 DNA reads TGTGCCAGCAGCTTAACGGAGAGTCAACCCCTCCACTTT.

This clone was observed a handful of times. V and J are TRBV11-2 and TRBJ1-1; 7 positions agree with TRBD1. The germline gives CDR1 SGHAT, CDR2 FQNNGV. V shed 1 base, J shed 0 bases, and the junction held 5 bases outside the gene matches. There are 16 residues in the CDR3. Here the CDR3 DNA reads TGTGCCAGCAGCTTAGTTTGGGGGACAGTGAACACTGAAGCTTTCTTT. Translating it yields CASSLVWGTVNTEAFF.

This clone was counted once. CDR3 region: CASSLGPQYAAEQYF. The CDR3, as DNA: TGCGCCAGCAGCTTGGGACCTCAGTATGCGGCCGAGCAGTACTTC. The chain carries TRBV5-1 and TRBJ2-7; D gene uncertain. The V gene lost 0 bases and the J gene lost 6 bases, with 16 bases spanning the gap. CDR3 length equals 15 residues. The germline CDR1 and CDR2 sequences are SGHRS and YFSETQ.

V is TRBV20-1 and J is TRBJ2-7; 7 bases agree with TRBD2. With 3 bases clipped from V and 1 base from J, the junction kept 6 bases outside the gene matches. Germline V gene data show CDR1 as DFQATT and CDR2 as SNEGSKA (reference sequence). The CDR3 consists of 14 residues. The CDR3 sequence: CSASHGGSSYEQYF. CDR3 nucleotides: TGCAGTGCTAGTCACGGGGGGAGTTCCTACGAGCAGTACTTC.

This clone occurred once. The chain is built from TRBV19 and TRBJ2-7; 7 bases line up with TRBD1. Germline-derived CDR1 and CDR2 are LNHDA and SQIVND (reference sequence). The CDR3 is 14 amino acids. The V gene end was trimmed by 3 bases and the J gene end by 6 bases; junction bases not matched to a gene: 8. CDR3 amino acids: CASSMRQGISEQYF. The CDR3 DNA is TGTGCCAGTAGTATGCGACAGGGAATAAGCGAGCAGTACTTC.

The gene calls are TRBV7-3 and TRBJ1-1, with 7 bases matching TRBD1. Germline V gene lookup returns CDR1 SGHTA and CDR2 FQGTGA. V trimming: 5 bases; J trimming: 3 bases; junction bases outside the gene matches: 6. The CDR3 extends over 14 amino acids. CDR3: CASSPQGEDTEAFF. CDR3 DNA: TGTGCCAGCAGCCCCCAGGGGGAGGACACTGAAGCTTTCTTT.

V usage is TRBV30 and J usage is TRBJ1-3, with D tentatively TRBD1 (6 bases). Trimming removed 2 bases at V and 3 bases at J, with 11 bases between. The germline V gene has CDR1 GTSNPN and CDR2 SVGIG (reference sequence). This CDR3 contains 14 residues. CDR3 sequence: CAWSPGTIGNTIYF. The CDR3 DNA reads as TGTGCCTGGAGTCCCGGGACAATTGGAAACACCATATATTTT. The full variable domain, in which reference TRBV30 and TRBJ1-3 provide the parts outside the CDR3, is SQTIHQWPATLVQPVGSPLSLECTVEGTSNPNLYWYRQAAGRGLQLLFYSVGIGQISSEVPQNLSASRPQDRQFILSSKKLLLSDSGFYLCAWSPGTIGNTIYFGEGSWLTVV.

The rearrangement uses TRBV29-1 and TRBJ1-4; D unresolved. Trimming shortened V by 6 bases and J by 4 bases, and 12 bases separated the two germline ends. Germline V gene data show CDR1 as SQVTM and CDR2 as ANQGSEA. The CDR3 is 13 residues long. CDR3 DNA sequence: TGCAGCGTCCTCCCCGGCAATAATGAAAAACTGTTTTTT. It encodes CSVLPGNNEKLFF.

V gene TRBV7-2 combines with J gene TRBJ1-4; TRBD1 might be the D (5 bases). The CDR3 spans 15 residues. Between the trimmed V and J ends, which lost 5 bases and 2 bases, there was a span of 12 bases. The germline gives CDR1 SGHTA, CDR2 FQGNSA. CDR3 coding DNA: TGTGCCAGCAGCCTCGGGGGGGTTACTAATGAAAAACTGTTTTTT. Translation: CASSLGGVTNEKLFF.

The CDR3 spells CASSPPSSPLHF. In nucleotides, the CDR3 is TGTGCCAGCTCACCACCGAGTTCACCCCTCCACTTT. This chain connects TRBV18 to TRBJ1-6; D remains unclear. The CDR3 extends over 12 amino acids. Trimming took off 0 bases at V and 9 bases at J, with 3 bases between the two ends. Germline lookup yields CDR1 KGHSH and CDR2 LQKENI.

This chain uses TRBV6-1 with TRBJ2-3; D may be TRBD1 or TRBD2 (6 bases each). Between the trimmed V and J ends, which lost 3 bases and 0 bases, there was a span of 10 bases. Per germline, CDR1 MNHNS and CDR2 SASEGT. The CDR3 has 15 amino acids. The CDR3 is CASSDVGGSTDTQYF. CDR3 DNA sequence: TGTGCCAGCAGTGACGTAGGGGGGAGCACAGATACGCAGTATTTT.

This chain links TRBV6-6 with TRBJ2-1; the D gene is possibly TRBD2 (7 bases). CDR3 length: 14 residues. Between the trimmed V and J ends, which lost 8 bases and 5 bases, there was a span of 16 bases. Germline V gene data show CDR1 as MNHNY and CDR2 as SVGAGI (reference sequence). The CDR3 sequence is CASQTGTNHNEQFF. Here the CDR3 DNA reads TGTGCCAGCCAAACAGGGACTAACCACAATGAGCAGTTCTTC.

The genes are TRBV6-5 and TRBJ2-2, with TRBD2 as a possible D gene (6 bases). Germline V gives CDR1 MNHEY, CDR2 SVGAGI. The CDR3 sequence is 15 residues long. V was clipped by 4 bases and J by 6 bases, with 15 bases between them. The CDR3 region is CASSSPGRRAGELFF. The CDR3 DNA is TGTGCCAGCAGTTCCCCGGGCAGGAGGGCCGGGGAGCTGTTTTTT.

The chain employs TRBV18 and TRBJ2-7; TRBD2 is a possible D gene (6 bases). The germline V gene encodes CDR1 KGHSH and CDR2 LQKENI. Trimming left V 3 bases short and J 5 bases short, with 8 bases between. The CDR3 has 12 amino acids. CDR3 region: CASSPRGDEQYF. The CDR3 DNA reads as TGTGCCAGCTCACCCCGCGGGGACGAGCAGTACTTC.

V usage is TRBV6-5 and J usage is TRBJ2-2; possible D gene TRBD2, 7 bases. The CDR3 contains 15 residues. V shed 6 bases and J shed 5 bases, with 16 bases lying between them. The germline V gene encodes CDR1 MNHEY and CDR2 SVGAGI. The CDR3 DNA is TGTGCCAGCAGAGCCGCGGGGGCCGGGACCGGGGAGCTGTTTTTT. Protein product: CASRAAGAGTGELFF.

V is TRBV7-9 and J is TRBJ1-1; D gene unclear. Germline assignment: CDR1 SEHNR and CDR2 FQNEAQ (reference sequence). V lost 5 bases and J lost 0, with 4 bases in between. This CDR3 contains 12 residues. The CDR3 DNA follows: TGTGCCAGCAGCCCAGTGAACACTGAAGCTTTCTTT. Protein sequence: CASSPVNTEAFF.

The chain couples TRBV10-3 to TRBJ2-5, with D perhaps TRBD1 (6 bases). CDR1 ENHRY and CDR2 SYGVKD come from the germline V gene. This CDR3 comprises 14 residues. V gave up 0 bases and J gave up 5 bases, with 10 bases separating them. The CDR3 reads CAISESTRGETQYF. CDR3 coding DNA: TGTGCCATCAGTGAGTCGACGAGGGGGGAGACCCAGTACTTC.

The chain has TRBV5-4 and TRBJ1-2; D might be TRBD1 (5 bases). The germline V gene encodes CDR1 SGHNT and CDR2 YYREEE (reference sequence). Trimming pared 5 bases from V and 5 bases from J, leaving 28 bases between. The CDR3 has 18 amino acids. CDR3 sequence (DNA): TGTGCCAGCAGGGGGGACCCGAGACAGTCTTCGGCTGGGTATGGCTACACCTTC. Its protein product is CASRGDPRQSSAGYGYTF. Together with reference TRBV5-4 and TRBJ1-2, the CDR3 gives the full variable domain: ETGVTQSPTHLIKTRGQQVTLRCSSQSGHNTVSWYQQALGQGPQFIFQYYREEENGRGNFPPRFSGLQFPNYSSELNVNALELDDSALYLCASRGDPRQSSAGYGYTFGSGTRLTVV.

This chain uses TRBV19 with TRBJ1-1; D not certain. The CDR3 spans 13 residues. The V and J ends lost 9 bases and 0 bases respectively, with 11 bases between them. Germline V gene sequence: CDR1 LNHDA, CDR2 SQIVND (reference sequence). The chain's CDR3 is CASGRGMNTEAFF. The DNA for the CDR3 is TGTGCCAGCGGCCGAGGGATGAACACTGAAGCTTTCTTT.

This clone occurred once. The chain links TRBV18 to TRBJ1-1, with D tentatively TRBD1 (6 bases). The CDR3 has 13 residues. Germline V gene lookup returns CDR1 KGHSH and CDR2 LQKENI. The V end lost 7 bases, the J end lost 11 bases, and 20 bases lay between the germline ends. Here the CDR3 reads CASLPAWGRGAFF. As DNA, the CDR3 is TGTGCCAGCTTACCCGCATGGGGGCGAGGGGCTTTCTTT.

The chain couples TRBV10-3 to TRBJ2-1, with 7 bases fitting TRBD2. The length of the CDR3 is 14 residues. Germline CDR1 ENHRY, CDR2 SYGVKD. The J segment lost 4 bases and the V segment lost 11 bases, leaving 11 bases of the junction unmatched. CDR3 DNA sequence: TGTGCCGGGGGGTCGCAGCGGGGATACAATGAGCAGTTCTTC. It translates to CAGGSQRGYNEQFF.

The chain has TRBV4-1 and TRBJ1-6, with 7 nucleotides matching TRBD1. The CDR3 is 16 residues long. Per germline, CDR1 MGHRA and CDR2 YSYEKL. V shed 0 bases and J 10 bases; nucleotides not matched to a gene: 9. The CDR3 is CASSQDEGALNSPLHF. In DNA, the CDR3 is TGCGCCAGCAGCCAAGATGAGGGGGCTCTTAACTCACCCCTCCACTTT.